The rows below give T cell receptor beta chains drawn from one sample of a study of CD8 T cells in Susac syndrome. TCRdb re-called the immunoSEQ multiplex PCR reads with MiXCR, one entry per CDR3 protein. The repertoire holds 200,000 to 250,000 distinct CDR3 sequences, with 80% to 95% as singletons. The sequenced sample consisted of CD8+ T cells from PBMCs. The receptors were gathered from a human donor with multiple sclerosis. Each CDR3 is given with its conserved first and last residue. The order of the fields is V gene, D gene, J gene, clone size, CDR3 protein, CDR3 DNA. A D gene is named only where the DNA matches it firmly. Clone size appears in some rows only: once, few, many, or a class for an expanded clone.

TRBV9	-	TRBJ1-5	-	CASSADSGNQPQHF	TGTGCCAGCAGCGCCGACAGCGGCAATCAGCCCCAGCATTTT
TRBV7-9	-	TRBJ2-1	-	CASSPPSMNSSSYNEQFF	TGTGCCAGCAGCCCACCATCCATGAACTCGAGCTCCTACAATGAGCAGTTCTTC
TRBV9	-	TRBJ2-1	-	CASSVVPNNEQFF	TGTGCCAGCAGCGTAGTCCCCAACAATGAGCAGTTCTTC
TRBV27	-	TRBJ2-1	-	CASSLGARNEQFF	TGTGCCAGCAGTTTAGGAGCAAGAAATGAGCAGTTCTTC
TRBV12-5	-	TRBJ2-1	-	CASGLGLGSYNEQFF	TGTGCTAGTGGTCTAGGACTGGGTTCCTACAATGAGCAGTTCTTC
TRBV19	-	TRBJ2-2	-	CASSWVTTGELFF	TGTGCCAGTAGTTGGGTTACTACCGGGGAGCTGTTTTTT
TRBV6-5	-	TRBJ2-1	-	CASSYDVQGWNEQFF	TGTGCCAGCAGTTACGACGTTCAGGGCTGGAATGAGCAGTTCTTC
TRBV30	-	TRBJ2-1	once	CACSLDRQFF	TGTGCCTGTTCACTAGATCGACAGTTCTTC
TRBV29-1	TRBD1	TRBJ1-2	-	CSVEVDRVLYGYTF	TGCAGCGTTGAAGTCGACAGGGTCCTCTATGGCTACACCTTC
TRBV11-2	-	TRBJ2-7	-	CASSSGVSSYEQYF	TGTGCCAGCAGCTCAGGGGTCAGCTCCTACGAGCAGTACTTC
TRBV27	-	TRBJ2-2	-	CATRTATNTGELFF	TGTGCCACCCGCACCGCGACGAACACCGGGGAGCTGTTTTTT
TRBV6-2/TRBV6-3	TRBD1	TRBJ2-1	-	CASGQDRGLTTSSYNEQFF	TGTGCCAGCGGCCAAGACAGGGGGCTTACTACGAGCTCCTACAATGAGCAGTTCTTC
TRBV13	TRBD1	TRBJ2-1	-	CASSLSTGDANEYYNEQFF	TGTGCCAGCAGCTTATCCACAGGGGACGCGAACGAATATTACAATGAGCAGTTCTTC
TRBV9	TRBD1	TRBJ2-2	-	CASSVGGGASGELFF	TGTGCCAGCAGCGTAGGAGGGGGCGCGTCCGGGGAGCTGTTTTTT
TRBV20-1	-	TRBJ2-2	-	CSAQVPSGDTGELFF	TGCAGTGCCCAGGTTCCCAGCGGCGACACCGGGGAGCTGTTTTTT
TRBV2	-	TRBJ2-3	-	CASRLSTKPTSTDTQYF	TGTGCCAGCAGACTATCGACAAAACCTACTAGCACAGATACGCAGTATTTT
TRBV11-2	-	TRBJ1-5	-	CASSPNAWGALNQPQHF	TGTGCCAGCAGCCCCAACGCGTGGGGGGCTCTAAATCAGCCCCAGCATTTT
TRBV7-9	TRBD1	TRBJ2-5	-	CASSRDSYQETQYF	TGTGCCAGCAGCCGGGACAGCTACCAAGAGACCCAGTACTTC
TRBV30	-	TRBJ1-3	-	CAWSPGASGNTIYF	TGTGCCTGGAGTCCCGGGGCCTCTGGAAACACCATATATTTT
TRBV5-1	TRBD1	TRBJ1-2	-	CASSFRTGSNYGYTF	TGCGCCAGCAGCTTCAGGACAGGGTCCAACTATGGCTACACCTTC
TRBV2	TRBD2	TRBJ2-1	few	CASSLAGGGEQFF	TGTGCCAGCAGTCTAGCGGGAGGCGGTGAGCAGTTCTTC
TRBV4-1	-	TRBJ1-2	-	CASSALDRGYGYTF	TGCGCCAGCAGCGCCTTGGACCGGGGCTATGGCTACACCTTC